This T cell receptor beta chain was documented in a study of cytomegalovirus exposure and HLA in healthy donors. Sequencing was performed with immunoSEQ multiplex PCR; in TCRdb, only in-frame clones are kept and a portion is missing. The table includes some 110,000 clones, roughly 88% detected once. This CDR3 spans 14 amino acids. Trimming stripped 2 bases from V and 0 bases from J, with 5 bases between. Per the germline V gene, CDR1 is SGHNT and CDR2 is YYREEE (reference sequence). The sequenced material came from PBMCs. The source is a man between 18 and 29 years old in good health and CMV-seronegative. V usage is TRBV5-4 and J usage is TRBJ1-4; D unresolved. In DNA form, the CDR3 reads TGTGCCAGCAGCTTCGGAGCAACTAATGAAAAACTGTTTTTT. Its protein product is CASSFGATNEKLFF.